This T cell receptor beta chain was recorded in a study of CD8 T cells in ankylosing spondylitis. With regard to this clonotype: Its antigen is unknown.

Whole-study results and caveats: Seven or eight highly homologous variants made up a TCR beta motif, and this motif appeared characteristic of ankylosing spondylitis blood.

Trimming removed 5 bases at V and 6 bases at J, with 13 bases between. This CDR3 has 14 amino acids. One entry per CDR3 protein results from TCRdb running MiXCR on the 5' RACE reads. The sample includes 650,000 to 800,000 distinct CDR3 sequences, 15% to 20% of them seen just once. The sample comprised blood, either unsorted or a sorted T cell fraction (not recorded which). The chain links TRBV12-3 or TRBV12-4 to TRBJ2-2, with a possible D match to TRBD2 (5 bases). The origin of this receptor is a male donor with ankylosing spondylitis. The CDR3 DNA sequence: TGTGCCAGCAGTACCTCGCGGGTCGCCGGGGAGCTGTTTTTT. Translating gives CASSTSRVAGELFF.